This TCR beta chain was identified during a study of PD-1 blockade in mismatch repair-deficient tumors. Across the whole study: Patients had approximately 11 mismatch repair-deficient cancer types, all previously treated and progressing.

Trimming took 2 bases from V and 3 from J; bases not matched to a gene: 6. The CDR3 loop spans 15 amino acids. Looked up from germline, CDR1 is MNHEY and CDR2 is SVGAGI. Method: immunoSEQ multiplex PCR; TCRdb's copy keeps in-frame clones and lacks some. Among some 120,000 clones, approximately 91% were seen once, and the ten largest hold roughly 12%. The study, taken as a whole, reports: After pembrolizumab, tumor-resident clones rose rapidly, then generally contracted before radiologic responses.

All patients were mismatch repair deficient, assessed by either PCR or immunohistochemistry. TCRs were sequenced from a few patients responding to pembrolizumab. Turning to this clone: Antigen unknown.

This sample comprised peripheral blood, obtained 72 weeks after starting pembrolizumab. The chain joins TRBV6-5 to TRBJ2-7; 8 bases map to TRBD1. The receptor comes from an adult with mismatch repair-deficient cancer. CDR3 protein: CASSYPTGDNYEQYF. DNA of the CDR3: TGTGCCAGCAGTTACCCGACAGGGGATAACTACGAGCAGTACTTC.